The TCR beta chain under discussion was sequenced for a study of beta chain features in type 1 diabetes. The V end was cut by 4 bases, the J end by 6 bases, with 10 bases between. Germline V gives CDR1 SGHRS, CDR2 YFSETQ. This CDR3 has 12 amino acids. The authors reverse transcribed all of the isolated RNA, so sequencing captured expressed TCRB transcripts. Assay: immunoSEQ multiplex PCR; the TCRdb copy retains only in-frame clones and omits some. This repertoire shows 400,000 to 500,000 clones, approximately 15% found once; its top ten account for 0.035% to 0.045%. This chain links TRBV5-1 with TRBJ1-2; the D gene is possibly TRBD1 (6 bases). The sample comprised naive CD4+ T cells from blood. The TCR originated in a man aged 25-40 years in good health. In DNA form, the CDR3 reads TGCGCCAGCAGCGTGACAGGAAATGGCTACACCTTC. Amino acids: CASSVTGNGYTF.